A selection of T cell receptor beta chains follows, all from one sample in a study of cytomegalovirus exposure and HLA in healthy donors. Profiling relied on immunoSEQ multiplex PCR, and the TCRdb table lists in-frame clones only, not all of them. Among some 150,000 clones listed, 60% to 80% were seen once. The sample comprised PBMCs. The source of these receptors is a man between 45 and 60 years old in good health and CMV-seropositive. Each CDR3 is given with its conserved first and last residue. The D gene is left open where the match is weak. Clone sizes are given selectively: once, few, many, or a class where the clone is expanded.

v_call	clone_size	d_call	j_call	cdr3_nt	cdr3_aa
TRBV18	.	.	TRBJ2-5	TGTGCCAGCTCACCAGAGCAGCGAGACAGCTACTTCCAAGAGACCCAGTACTTC	CASSPEQRDSYFQETQYF
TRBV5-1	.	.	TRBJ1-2	TGCGCCAGCAGCTTGGGCGGACAGAGCTATGGCTACACCTTC	CASSLGGQSYGYTF
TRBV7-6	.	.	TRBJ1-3	TGTGCGAGTGCCCGGGGAAGCTCTGGAAACACCATATATTTT	CASARGSSGNTIYF
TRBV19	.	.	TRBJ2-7	TGTGCCAGTAGTTACAGGGACTACGAGCAGTACTTC	CASSYRDYEQYF
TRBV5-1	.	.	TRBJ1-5	TGCGCCAGCAGCTTGGCTGGAGTGAGCAATCAGCCCCAGCATTTT	CASSLAGVSNQPQHF
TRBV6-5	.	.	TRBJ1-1	TGTGCCAGCAGTTACTCCCCGGGGGGCAACACTGAAGCTTTCTTT	CASSYSPGGNTEAFF
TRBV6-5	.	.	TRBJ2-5	TGTGCCAGCAGTACGAAGGGGGCCCAGTACTTC	CASSTKGAQYF
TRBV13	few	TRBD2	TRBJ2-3	TGTGCCAGCAGCCAGAGACTAGCGGGAGGACACACAGATACGCAGTATTTT	CASSQRLAGGHTDTQYF
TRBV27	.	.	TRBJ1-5	TGTGCCAGCAGTTTGGTGGGGCCTGCGGAACAGCTGGCCCAGCATTTT	CASSLVGPAEQLAQHF
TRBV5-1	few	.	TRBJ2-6	TGCGCCAGCAGCTTGAGTGCCACTACGGGCTCTGGGGCCAACGTCCTGACTTTC	CASSLSATTGSGANVLTF
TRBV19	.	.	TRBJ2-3	TGTGCCAGTACCGACAGTCCAGATACGCAGTATTTT	CASTDSPDTQYF
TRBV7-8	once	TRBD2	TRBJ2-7	TGTGCCAGCAGCTTAAGGCGGGAGAGATCCTACGAGCAGTACTTC	CASSLRRERSYEQYF
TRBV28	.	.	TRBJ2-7	TGTGCCAGCAAGCCATATGCGACAGGATACTCCTACGAGCAGTACTTC	CASKPYATGYSYEQYF
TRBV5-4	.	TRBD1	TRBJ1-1	TGTGCCAGCAGCTTCAGGGGGGTCGGAGCTGAAGCTTTCTTT	CASSFRGVGAEAFF
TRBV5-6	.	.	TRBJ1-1	TGTGCCAGCAGCTTGGCGGCCTACACGGGAACTGAAGCTTTCTTT	CASSLAAYTGTEAFF
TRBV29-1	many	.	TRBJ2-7	TGCAGCGTTGCCGGGACACTGGACGAGCAGTACTTC	CSVAGTLDEQYF
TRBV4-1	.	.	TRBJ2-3	TGCGCCAGCAGCCGACAACTGGCAGATACGCAGTATTTT	CASSRQLADTQYF
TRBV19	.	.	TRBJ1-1	TGTGCCAGTAGCGTCCTTAATGAAGCTTTCTTT	CASSVLNEAFF
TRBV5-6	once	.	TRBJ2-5	TGTGCCAGCAGCTTGTGGGGCGGGACCACAGTAGAGACCCAGTACTTC	CASSLWGGTTVETQYF
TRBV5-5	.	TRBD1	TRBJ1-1	TGTGCCAGCGGCCTAGGGGGCGGACTGAACACTGAAGCTTTCTTT	CASGLGGGLNTEAFF
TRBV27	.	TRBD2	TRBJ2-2	TGTGCCAGCAAGCGGGGGTCCCTGAGGGGAGGCACCGGGGAGCTGTTTTTT	CASKRGSLRGGTGELFF
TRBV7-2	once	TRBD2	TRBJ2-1	TGTGCCAGCAGCTGGGGACTAGCGGGAGGGCCTAAAAATGAGCAGTTCTTC	CASSWGLAGGPKNEQFF
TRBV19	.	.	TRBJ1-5	TGTGCCAGTAGTATGGAGGCAGTGAAGAGCAATCAGCCCCAGCATTTT	CASSMEAVKSNQPQHF
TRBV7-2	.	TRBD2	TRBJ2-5	TGTGCCAGCAGCTGGGGGGGCAGCGGGAGGAAAGAGACCCAGTACTTC	CASSWGGSGRKETQYF
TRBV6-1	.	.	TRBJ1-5	TGTGCCAGCAACATCGACAGTACTAATCAGCCCCAGCATTTT	CASNIDSTNQPQHF
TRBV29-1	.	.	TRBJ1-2	TGCAGCGTCTTATCTGGGCCCGGGGATGGCTACACCTTC	CSVLSGPGDGYTF
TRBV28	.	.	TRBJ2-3	TGTGCCAGCATCCCTACGGTGGGGCTGGGCACAGATACGCAGTATTTT	CASIPTVGLGTDTQYF
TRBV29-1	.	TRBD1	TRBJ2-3	TGCAGCGCGTACAGGGGTACAGATACGCAGTATTTT	CSAYRGTDTQYF
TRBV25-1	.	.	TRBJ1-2	TGTGCCAGCAGTGAATCCAGTTGGGGGGGCACTAACTATGGCTACACCTTC	CASSESSWGGTNYGYTF
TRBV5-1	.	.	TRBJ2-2	TGCGCCAGCAGCTCCCCTGAGGCCGCGAACACCGGGGAGCTGTTTTTT	CASSSPEAANTGELFF
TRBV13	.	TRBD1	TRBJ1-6	TGTGCGCCGGGACAGGGGTTTCTGAGCTCCTATAATTCACCCCTCCACTTT	CAPGQGFLSSYNSPLHF
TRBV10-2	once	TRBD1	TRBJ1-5	TGCGCCAGCAGTGAGTCGAAGGCAGGGGGCGGCAATCAGCCCCAGCATTTT	CASSESKAGGGNQPQHF
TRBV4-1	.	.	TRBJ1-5	TGCGCCAGCAGCCAACCCCGGGAGCAGCAGCTTCAGCCCCAGCATTTT	CASSQPREQQLQPQHF
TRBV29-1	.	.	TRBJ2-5	TGCAGCGTTGAACAGGGGCGATGGGAGACCCAGTACTTC	CSVEQGRWETQYF
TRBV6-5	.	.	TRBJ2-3	TGTGCCAGCAGTTACTCGTTTTCGGGAGGCACAGATACGCAGTATTTT	CASSYSFSGGTDTQYF
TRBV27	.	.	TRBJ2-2	TGTGCCAGCAGTTTGGAAGGGGGTCGCGGGGAGCTGTTTTTT	CASSLEGGRGELFF
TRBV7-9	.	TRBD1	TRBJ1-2	TGTTCCAGCAGCCCCCGGACAGGAAACTATGGCTACACCTTC	CSSSPRTGNYGYTF
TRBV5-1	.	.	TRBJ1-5	TGCGCCAGCAGCTTGGGAGACATTAGCAATCAGCCCCAGCATTTT	CASSLGDISNQPQHF
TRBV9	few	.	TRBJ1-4	TGTGCCAGCAGCCCCAGGGAGGGGAGTAGCTTGTTTTTT	CASSPREGSSLFF
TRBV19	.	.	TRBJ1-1	TGTGCCAGTAGTCCAACACATAACACTGAAGCTTTCTTT	CASSPTHNTEAFF
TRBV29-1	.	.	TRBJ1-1	TGCAGCGTTGGGACACGGACAGTGAACACTGAAGCTTTCTTT	CSVGTRTVNTEAFF
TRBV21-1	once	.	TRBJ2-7	.	CARRKRDSYVCSYEQYF
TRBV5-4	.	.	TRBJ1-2	TGTGCCAGCAGCTCTTACAGAGTGCCCACCTATGGCTACACCTTC	CASSSYRVPTYGYTF
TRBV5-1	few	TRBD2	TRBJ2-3	TGCGCCAGCAGCCCGCGGGAGACGACAGATACGCAGTATTTT	CASSPRETTDTQYF
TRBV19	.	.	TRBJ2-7	TGTGCCAGCGGACAGTCCTACGAGCAGTACTTC	CASGQSYEQYF
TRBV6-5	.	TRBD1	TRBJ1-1	TGTGCCAGCAAACAGGGGATCATGGACACTGAAGCTTTCTTT	CASKQGIMDTEAFF